This TCR beta chain stems from a study of T cells in Graves' hyperthyroidism and ophthalmopathy. On this clonotype: Just one base apart from a much larger clone, this may be a read error.

Amplification of TCR beta CDR3 regions used RNA as the template. The TCR CDR3 was amplified in a first-round RT-PCR using the HTBI primer set. TCRdb ran MiXCR on the multiplex PCR reads and lists one entry per CDR3 protein. The sample holds about 360,000 distinct CDR3 sequences, roughly an eighth seen once. Germline V gene lookup returns CDR1 DFQATT and CDR2 SNEGSKA (reference sequence). The CDR3 contains 15 residues. This clonotype originated in a woman between 18 and 30 years old with Graves' hyperthyroidism. The gene calls are TRBV20-1 and TRBJ2-3; D gene uncertain. The sample was blood. CDR3 in amino acids: CSARDRLRAPDTRYF. CDR3 DNA: TGCAGTGCTAGAGATCGCCTTAGGGCCCCAGATACGCGGTATTTT.